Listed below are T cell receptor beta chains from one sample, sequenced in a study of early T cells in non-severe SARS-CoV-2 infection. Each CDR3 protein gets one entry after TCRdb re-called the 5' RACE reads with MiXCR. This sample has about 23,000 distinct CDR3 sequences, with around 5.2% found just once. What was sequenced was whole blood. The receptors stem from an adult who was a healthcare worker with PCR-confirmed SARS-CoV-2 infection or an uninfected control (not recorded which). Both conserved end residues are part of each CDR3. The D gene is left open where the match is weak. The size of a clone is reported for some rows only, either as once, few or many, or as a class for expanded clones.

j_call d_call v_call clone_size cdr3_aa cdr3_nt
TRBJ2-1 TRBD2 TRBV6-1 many CASIVAGAYNEQFF TGTGCCAGCATTGTAGCGGGAGCCTACAATGAGCAGTTCTTC
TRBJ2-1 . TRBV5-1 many CASSLALRNSYNEQFF TGCGCCAGCAGCTTGGCTCTCCGAAACTCCTACAATGAGCAGTTCTTC
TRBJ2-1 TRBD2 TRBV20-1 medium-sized CSARSKLAGGSTSQFF TGCAGTGCTAGATCCAAACTAGCGGGAGGTTCCACCTCACAGTTCTTC
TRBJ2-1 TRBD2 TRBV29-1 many CSVEGSGRAVGNEQFF TGCAGCGTTGAAGGTAGCGGGAGGGCCGTCGGCAATGAGCAGTTCTTC
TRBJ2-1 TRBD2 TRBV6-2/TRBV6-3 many CASSYSGGGNEQFF TGTGCCAGCAGTTACTCAGGCGGGGGCAATGAGCAGTTCTTC
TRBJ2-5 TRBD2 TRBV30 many CAWRLAGARETQYF TGTGCCTGGAGGCTAGCGGGAGCCCGAGAGACCCAGTACTTC
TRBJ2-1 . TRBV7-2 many CASSLQGPGYNEQFF TGTGCCAGCAGCTTGCAGGGTCCCGGATACAATGAGCAGTTCTTC
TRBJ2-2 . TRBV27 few CASRRAVPNTGELFF TGTGCCAGCAGGAGGGCCGTCCCTAACACCGGGGAGCTGTTTTTT
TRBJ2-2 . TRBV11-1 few CASSLLLTHRELFF TGTGCCAGCAGCTTACTACTTACCCACCGGGAGCTGTTTTTT
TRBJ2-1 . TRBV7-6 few CASSLAAGTPKNEQFF TGTGCCAGCAGCTTAGCGGCGGGAACACCAAAGAATGAGCAGTTCTTC
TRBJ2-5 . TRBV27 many CASSLGETQYF TGTGCCAGCAGTTTAGGAGAGACCCAGTACTTC
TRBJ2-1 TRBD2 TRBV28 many CASSLPVAGGYNEQFF TGTGCCAGCAGTTTACCAGTAGCGGGAGGGTACAATGAGCAGTTCTTC
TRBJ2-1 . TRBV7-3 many CASSSGVGLSRNEQFF TGTGCCAGCAGCTCCGGGGTTGGTCTGTCTCGGAATGAGCAGTTCTTC
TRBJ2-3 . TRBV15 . CATSRDRRDTDTQYF TGTGCCACCAGCAGAGATCGTCGGGACACAGATACGCAGTATTTT
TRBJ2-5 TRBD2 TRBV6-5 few CASSLGEGIGQETQYF TGTGCCAGCAGCCTGGGGGAGGGTATAGGACAAGAGACCCAGTACTTC
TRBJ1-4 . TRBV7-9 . CASSIKGRINEKLFF TGTGCCAGCAGCATAAAGGGACGGATCAATGAAAAACTGTTTTTT
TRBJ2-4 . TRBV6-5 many CASSYSIPTGGGVSKNIQYF TGTGCCAGCAGTTACTCGATCCCCACCGGTGGGGGTGTCTCCAAAAACATTCAGTACTTC
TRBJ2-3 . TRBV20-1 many CSARNRGDTQYF TGCAGTGCGAGGAATCGGGGAGATACGCAGTATTTT
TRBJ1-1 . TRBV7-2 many CASSLEPANTEAFF TGTGCCAGCAGCTTAGAACCAGCCAACACTGAAGCTTTCTTT
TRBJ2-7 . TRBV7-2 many CASSLDSDEQYF TGTGCCAGCAGCTTAGATTCGGACGAGCAGTACTTC
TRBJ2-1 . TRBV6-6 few CASSYSGGPNNEQFF TGTGCCAGCAGTTACTCTGGGGGGCCCAACAATGAGCAGTTCTTC
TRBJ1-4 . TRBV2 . CASSGGFATNEKLFF TGTGCCAGCAGTGGGGGATTCGCAACTAATGAAAAACTGTTTTTT
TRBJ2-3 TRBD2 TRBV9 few CASSVDRAGVTDTQYF TGTGCCAGCAGCGTAGACCGAGCGGGAGTCACAGATACGCAGTATTTT
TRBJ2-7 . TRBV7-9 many CASRPEEAGSYEQYF TGTGCCAGCAGACCCGAGGAGGCTGGGTCCTACGAGCAGTACTTC
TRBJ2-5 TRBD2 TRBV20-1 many CSASSGTSGRETQYF TGCAGTGCTTCCTCCGGGACTAGCGGGAGAGAGACCCAGTACTTC
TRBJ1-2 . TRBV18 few CASSSTDLDGYTF TGTGCCAGCTCCTCGACAGATCTAGATGGCTACACCTTC
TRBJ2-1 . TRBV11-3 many CASSRHREGDEQFF TGTGCCAGCAGCCGTCACAGGGAAGGGGATGAGCAGTTCTTC
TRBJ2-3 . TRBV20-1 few CSASDPARKSDTQYF TGCAGTGCTAGCGATCCAGCGCGTAAATCAGATACGCAGTATTTT
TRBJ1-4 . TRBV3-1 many CASSQVGLRGDEKLFF TGTGCCAGCAGCCAGGTCGGGTTGAGGGGCGATGAAAAACTGTTTTTT
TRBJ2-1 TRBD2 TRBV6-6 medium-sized CASGASGSRNEQFF TGTGCCAGCGGGGCTAGCGGGAGTCGCAATGAGCAGTTCTTC
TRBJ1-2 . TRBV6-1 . CASSEIRAGYGHTF TGTGCCAGCAGTGAAATACGGGCCGGCTATGGCCACACCTTC
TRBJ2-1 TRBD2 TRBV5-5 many CASSFTGPGLAGEYNEQFF TGTGCCAGCAGCTTCACAGGCCCGGGACTAGCGGGAGAATACAATGAGCAGTTCTTC
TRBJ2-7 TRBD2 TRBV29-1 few CSARTSGFYEQYF TGCAGCGCCAGGACTAGCGGGTTCTACGAGCAGTACTTC
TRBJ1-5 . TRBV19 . CASSMDDSLAQHF TGTGCCAGTAGTATGGATGACAGTCTCGCCCAGCATTTT
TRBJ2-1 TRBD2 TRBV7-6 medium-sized CASSRSGRVEQFF TGTGCCAGCTCACGGAGCGGGAGAGTTGAGCAGTTCTTC
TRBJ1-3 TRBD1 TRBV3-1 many CASSQRDSRNTIYF TGTGCCAGCAGCCAAAGGGACAGCCGAAACACCATATATTTT
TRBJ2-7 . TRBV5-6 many CASSLGHYEQYF TGTGCCAGCAGCTTGGGCCACTACGAGCAGTACTTC
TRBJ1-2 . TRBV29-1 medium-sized CSVDVGNYGYTF TGCAGCGTTGATGTTGGGAACTATGGCTACACCTTC
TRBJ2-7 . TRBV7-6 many CASSLENKQFHEQYF TGTGCCAGCAGCTTAGAAAATAAACAGTTCCACGAGCAGTACTTC
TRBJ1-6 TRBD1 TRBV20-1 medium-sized CSAPTQGADNSPLHF TGCAGTGCCCCCACACAGGGGGCAGATAATTCACCCCTCCACTTT
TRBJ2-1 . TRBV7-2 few CASSFLGNLFF TGTGCCAGCAGCTTTCTGGGTAATCTGTTCTTC
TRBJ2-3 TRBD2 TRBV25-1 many CASSEAGGSLLTDTQYF TGTGCCAGCAGTGAAGCGGGAGGGTCACTCCTCACAGATACGCAGTATTTT
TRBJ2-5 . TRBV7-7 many CASSATGNSRETQYF TGTGCTAGCAGCGCCACCGGGAACTCCAGAGAGACCCAGTACTTC
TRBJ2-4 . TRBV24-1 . CATSDFGDIQYF TGTGCCACCAGTGATTTCGGTGACATTCAGTACTTC
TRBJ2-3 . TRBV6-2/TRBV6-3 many CASSYSNRQPTDTQYF TGTGCCAGCAGTTACTCGAATCGACAGCCCACAGATACGCAGTATTTT
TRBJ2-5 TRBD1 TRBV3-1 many CASSQATGTGETQYF TGTGCCAGCAGCCAGGCGACAGGGACGGGGGAGACCCAGTACTTC
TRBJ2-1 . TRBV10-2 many CASSDYNEQFF TGCGCCAGCAGTGACTACAATGAGCAGTTCTTC